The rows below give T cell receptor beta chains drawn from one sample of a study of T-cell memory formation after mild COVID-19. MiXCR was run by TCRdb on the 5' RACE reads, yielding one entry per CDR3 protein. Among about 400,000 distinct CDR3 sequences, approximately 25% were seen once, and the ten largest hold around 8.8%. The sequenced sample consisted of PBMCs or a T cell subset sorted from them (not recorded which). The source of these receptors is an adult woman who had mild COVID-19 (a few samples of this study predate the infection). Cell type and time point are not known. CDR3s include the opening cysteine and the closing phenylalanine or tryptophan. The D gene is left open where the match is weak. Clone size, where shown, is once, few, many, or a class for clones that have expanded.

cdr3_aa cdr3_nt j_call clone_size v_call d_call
CASSLERPSYEQYF TGCGCCAGCAGCTTGGAAAGGCCCTCCTACGAGCAGTACTTC TRBJ2-7 - TRBV5-1 -
CASSITGVLGYEQYF TGTGCCAGCAGCATCACAGGGGTTCTTGGATACGAGCAGTACTTC TRBJ2-7 - TRBV11-2 TRBD1
CASRKGLAGHMKFF TGTGCCAGCAGAAAGGGACTAGCGGGACACATGAAGTTCTTC TRBJ2-1 few TRBV12-3/TRBV12-4 TRBD2
CAWIPQGSSYEQYF TGTGCCTGGATCCCCCAGGGGAGCTCCTACGAGCAGTACTTC TRBJ2-7 few TRBV30 -
CASTPGLSSYEQYF TGTGCCAGCACCCCGGGACTATCCTCCTACGAGCAGTACTTC TRBJ2-7 - TRBV6-5 TRBD2
CASSLTGVGTDTQYF TGCGCCAGCAGCTTGACGGGAGTGGGCACAGATACGCAGTATTTT TRBJ2-3 - TRBV5-1 -
CASSALAGAYNEQFF TGTGCCAGCAGCGCCCTAGCGGGGGCCTACAATGAGCAGTTCTTC TRBJ2-1 - TRBV9 TRBD2
CASSPSGSENTIYF TGTGCCAGCAGCCCCTCTGGTTCCGAAAACACCATATATTTT TRBJ1-3 few TRBV11-2 -
CATSRKRGPNNEQFF TGTGCCACCAGCAGGAAGCGGGGACCCAACAATGAGCAGTTCTTC TRBJ2-1 few TRBV15 TRBD2
CSVGRALKETQYF TGCAGCGTTGGCCGGGCCCTCAAAGAGACCCAGTACTTC TRBJ2-5 - TRBV29-1 -
CASSEIQESYEQYF TGTGCCAGCAGTGAAATACAGGAGTCCTACGAGCAGTACTTC TRBJ2-7 few TRBV12-3/TRBV12-4 -
CASSLRRDRHNSPLHF TGTGCCAGCAGCCTCCGGAGGGACAGGCATAATTCACCCCTCCACTTT TRBJ1-6 - TRBV6-5 TRBD1
CASSGQGVLNTEAFF TGTGCCAGCAGCGGACAGGGGGTTTTGAACACTGAAGCTTTCTTT TRBJ1-1 few TRBV5-5 TRBD1
CASSPNNGEETQYF TGTGCCAGCAGCCCGAATAACGGGGAAGAGACCCAGTACTTC TRBJ2-5 - TRBV5-4 -
CASSTGLRETQYF TGTGCCAGCTCGACAGGGTTACGGGAGACCCAGTACTTC TRBJ2-5 - TRBV18 TRBD1
CASSEGLAGLQETQYF TGTGCCAGCAGTGAAGGGCTAGCGGGTCTCCAAGAGACCCAGTACTTC TRBJ2-5 - TRBV2 TRBD2
CASSQSDRGETQYF TGTGCCAGCAGCCAAAGCGACAGGGGAGAGACCCAGTACTTC TRBJ2-5 - TRBV4-2 TRBD1
CATRREAGELFF TGTGCCACCAGGAGGGAGGCCGGGGAGCTGTTTTTT TRBJ2-2 - TRBV24-1 -
CASSLKGDRGYTF TGTGCCAGCAGTTTAAAGGGAGATAGAGGCTACACCTTC TRBJ1-2 few TRBV12-3/TRBV12-4 -
CASSSGLRNQPQHF TGTGCCAGCAGCTCGGGACTGCGCAATCAGCCCCAGCATTTT TRBJ1-5 - TRBV7-6 -
CASSAGQGGNIQYF TGTGCCAGCAGCGCAGGGCAGGGAGGTAACATTCAGTACTTC TRBJ2-4 - TRBV28 -
CASSPLGTGGSYEQYF TGTGCCAGCAGCCCACTGGGCACCGGAGGCTCCTACGAGCAGTACTTC TRBJ2-7 few TRBV14 -
CAISIGTPNQETQYF TGTGCCATCAGTATCGGGACACCGAACCAAGAGACCCAGTACTTC TRBJ2-5 many TRBV10-3 -
CASSDRWGEAFF TGTGCCAGCAGCGACAGATGGGGGGAAGCTTTCTTT TRBJ1-1 - TRBV7-9 -
CASSYSGTFQFF TGTGCCAGCAGTTACTCCGGGACTTTCCAGTTCTTC TRBJ2-1 few TRBV6-2/TRBV6-3 -
CASSFRQTYTEAFF TGTGCCAGCAGCTTTAGGCAGACTTACACTGAAGCTTTCTTT TRBJ1-1 few TRBV7-9 -
CATSSLDRENYGYTF TGTGCCACCAGCAGTCTGGACAGAGAGAACTATGGCTACACCTTC TRBJ1-2 few TRBV15 -
CASSQSLQAYEQYF TGTGCCAGCAGCCAATCATTACAGGCCTACGAGCAGTACTTC TRBJ2-7 - TRBV16 -
CASRSRGQGGEQYF TGTGCCAGTAGATCCAGAGGACAGGGGGGCGAGCAGTACTTC TRBJ2-7 - TRBV19 TRBD1
CAITPDPLNEQFF TGTGCCATCACCCCCGACCCCCTCAATGAGCAGTTCTTC TRBJ2-1 - TRBV10-3 -
CASSLGTGNTEAFF TGTGCCAGCAGCTTAGGGACAGGGAACACTGAAGCTTTCTTT TRBJ1-1 many TRBV5-1 TRBD1
CASSQSGTGAEAFF TGTGCCAGCAGTCAGTCAGGGACAGGGGCTGAAGCTTTCTTT TRBJ1-1 - TRBV7-3 TRBD1
CASSSPLYGYTF TGTGCCAGCAGCTCCCCCCTCTATGGCTACACCTTC TRBJ1-2 few TRBV7-9 -
CSVEGDGYTF TGCAGCGTTGAGGGGGATGGCTACACCTTC TRBJ1-2 few TRBV29-1 -
CSAGGRSYNEQFF TGCAGTGCGGGAGGGAGATCCTACAATGAGCAGTTCTTC TRBJ2-1 - TRBV20-1 TRBD2
CASSKLGQGADEQYF TGTGCCAGCAGCAAACTAGGACAGGGGGCGGACGAGCAGTACTTC TRBJ2-7 - TRBV7-9 TRBD1
CASSPFLAGGFDEQFF TGTGCCAGCAGCCCCTTCCTAGCGGGGGGGTTCGATGAGCAGTTCTTC TRBJ2-1 - TRBV7-7 TRBD2
CASNGRAPGELFF TGTGCCAGCAACGGGAGGGCCCCCGGGGAGCTGTTTTTT TRBJ2-2 few TRBV6-2/TRBV6-3 TRBD2
CSARLDSVAYGYTF TGCAGTGCTAGACTCGACAGTGTAGCATATGGCTACACCTTC TRBJ1-2 - TRBV20-1 -
CASSQDPRRADTQYF TGCGCCAGCAGCCAAGATCCGAGGCGAGCAGATACGCAGTATTTT TRBJ2-3 - TRBV4-3 -
CASSWGGQPEAFF TGCGCCAGCAGCTGGGGGGGGCAACCTGAAGCTTTCTTT TRBJ1-1 - TRBV5-1 -
CASGEGQATDTQYF TGCGCCAGCGGGGAAGGACAGGCCACAGATACGCAGTATTTT TRBJ2-3 few TRBV5-1 TRBD1